This TCR beta chain emerged from a study of shared clonotypes between healthy human individuals. Study observations and caveats: Clonotype sharing across donors was expected to vary with sequencing depth. For naive CD4 cells, approximately 4.8% of clonotypes were shared across a few donors.

TCRdb's copy holds only in-frame clones and misses some; the assay was immunoSEQ multiplex PCR. The table lists about a million clones, about three quarters of them singletons. As concerns this clone: The antigen is not known.

Trimming shortened V by 5 bases and J by 5 bases, and 12 bases separated the two germline ends. In germline, CDR1 is MNHEY, CDR2 SMNVEV (reference sequence). This CDR3 comprises 13 residues. The chain links TRBV27 to TRBJ1-1, with D possibly TRBD1 on 5 matching bases. The TCR sequence derives from a man between 18 and 35 years old in good health. Sequencing was performed on memory CD4+ T cells sorted from blood. Subset described: CD45RA-negative fraction. The CDR3 region is CASSPYEGTEAFF. CDR3 nucleotide sequence: TGTGCCAGCAGTCCCTACGAGGGGACTGAAGCTTTCTTT.